The 20 T cell receptor beta chains in this list originate from one sample, sequenced in a study of T cell changes during pregnancy in multiple sclerosis. Here immunoSEQ multiplex PCR was the method, and the copy in TCRdb shows in-frame clones only, minus some. Of 50,000 to 65,000 clones in the sample, approximately 86% were seen once. The material was CD4+ T cells from peripheral blood mononuclear cells, obtained in the third trimester of pregnancy. All receptors come from a female donor with multiple sclerosis, enrolled in a pregnancy study.

The chain has TRBV7-9 and TRBJ2-1, with 7 bases fitting TRBD2. The V and J ends lost 10 bases and 4 bases, in that order; junction bases with no gene match: 16. This CDR3 spans 16 amino acids. Germline CDR1 and CDR2: SEHNR and FQNEAQ (reference sequence). This CDR3 reads CAINNGGITLYNEQFF. CDR3 nucleotides: TGTGCCATCAATAACGGGGGGATAACTCTGTACAATGAGCAGTTCTTC.

This rearrangement joins TRBV11-2 to TRBJ2-7, with a tentative D call TRBD2 (6 bases). From germline, CDR1 is SGHAT and CDR2 FQNNGV. V shed 1 base and J shed 8 bases, with 21 bases lying between them. This CDR3 region has 16 residues. The CDR3 is CASSLVTGTAGSQQYF. CDR3 DNA sequence: TGTGCCAGCAGCTTAGTCACTGGGACGGCGGGGAGCCAGCAGTACTTC.

The chain combines TRBV9 with TRBJ2-1, with 8 nucleotides matching TRBD2. V was pared by 7 bases and J by 2 bases, with 17 bases of the junction left unmatched. Germline lookup yields CDR1 SGDLS and CDR2 YYNGEE. The CDR3 runs 18 residues. In DNA, the CDR3 is TGTGCCAGCGGAGTTATCGGCGGGGGGTGGTCGGCCTACAATGAGCAGTTCTTC. Its translation: CASGVIGGGWSAYNEQFF.

The rearrangement links TRBV11-2 to TRBJ1-1, with D perhaps matching TRBD1 (5 bases). V was shortened by 5 bases and J by 3 bases, with 10 bases between the two germline ends. The germline CDR1 and CDR2 sequences are SGHAT and FQNNGV. The CDR3 contains 13 residues. CDR3 DNA sequence: TGTGCCAGCAGCGACAGCCTATACACTGAAGCTTTCTTT. Protein sequence: CASSDSLYTEAFF.

This clone was picked up a small number of times. This chain joins TRBV18 and TRBJ1-1; D unclear. This CDR3 is built from 13 residues. V was clipped by 2 bases and J by 1 base, with 5 bases between them. CDR1 KGHSH and CDR2 LQKENI come from the germline V gene. The CDR3 loop is CASSPAGNTEAFF. As DNA, the CDR3 is TGTGCCAGCTCACCAGCGGGGAACACTGAAGCTTTCTTT.

To note about this clone: A much more abundant neighbour one base away suggests this may be a read error. The CDR3 here is CVSSTGTGGQKLFF. The CDR3 region has the DNA TGTGTCAGCTCGACCGGGACAGGGGGACAGAAACTGTTTTTT. V usage is TRBV18 and J usage is TRBJ1-4; the match to TRBD1 covers 11 bases. Germline CDR1 KGHSH, CDR2 LQKENI. The CDR3 spans 14 residues.

The chain uses TRBV6-1 and TRBJ1-2, with no clear D. There are 11 residues in the CDR3. Germline CDR1 MNHNS, CDR2 SASEGT. The V and J ends lost 10 bases and 2 bases respectively, with 8 bases between them. CDR3 nucleotides: TGTGCCACCTTCTTCAACTATGGCTACACCTTC. Translating it yields CATFFNYGYTF.

V usage is TRBV15 and J usage is TRBJ2-3; D uncertain. V was trimmed by 6 bases and J by 2 bases, leaving 9 bases between them. From germline, CDR1 is LNHNV and CDR2 YYDKDF (reference sequence). This CDR3 region has 13 residues. The CDR3 DNA follows: TGTGCCACCAGGGAGCTATCCACAGATACGCAGTATTTT. It specifies CATRELSTDTQYF.

The rearrangement links TRBV7-9 to TRBJ1-1, with D perhaps TRBD1 (5 bases). Germline V lookup: CDR1 SEHNR, CDR2 FQNEAQ (reference sequence). This CDR3 has 13 residues. Trimming took 8 bases from V and 2 from J, leaving 12 bases between them. The CDR3 DNA follows: TGTGCCAGCCACGCTCAGGGTAACACTGAAGCTTTCTTT. The encoded protein is CASHAQGNTEAFF.

The V and J genes are TRBV9 and TRBJ2-1; maybe TRBD2 (5 bases). Per germline, CDR1 SGDLS and CDR2 YYNGEE. The CDR3 totals 13 residues. The V end was cut by 0 bases, the J end by 7 bases, with 8 bases between. As DNA, the CDR3 is TGTGCCAGCAGCGTAGGGTCGGGAAATGAGCAGTTCTTC. It codes for CASSVGSGNEQFF.

Here the CDR3 reads CASSRLADEQFF. The CDR3 bases are TGTGCCAGCAGCCGACTAGCGGATGAGCAGTTCTTC. This chain connects TRBV7-6 to TRBJ2-1, with 9 bases aligning to TRBD2. CDR3 size: 12 residues. V dropped 5 bases and J dropped 8; count of bases not matched to a gene: 1. Looked up from germline, CDR1 is SGHVS and CDR2 is FNYEAQ.

This chain joins TRBV7-2 and TRBJ2-5, with 13 bases lining up with TRBD2. The V and J ends lost 3 bases and 3 bases, in that order; junction bases with no gene match: 7. Germline CDR1 SGHTA, CDR2 FQGNSA. The CDR3 length is 17 residues. The CDR3 region is CASSFYTSGRAEETQYF. The CDR3 bases are TGTGCCAGCAGCTTCTATACTAGCGGGAGGGCCGAAGAGACCCAGTACTTC.

The chain uses TRBV7-3 and TRBJ2-1; D is perhaps TRBD1 (6 bases). The germline CDR1 and CDR2 sequences are SGHTA and FQGTGA. The CDR3 loop spans 13 amino acids. Trimming shortened V by 4 bases and J by 8 bases, and 12 bases separated the two germline ends. This CDR3 is CASSSTGLDEQFF. In DNA form, the CDR3 reads TGTGCCAGCAGCTCTACAGGGTTAGATGAGCAGTTCTTC.

In this sample, this clone turned up once. This chain links TRBV5-6 with TRBJ2-5, with no clear D. Germline values: CDR1 SGHDT, CDR2 YYEEEE. CDR3 size: 15 residues. Trimming removed 0 bases at V and 5 bases at J, with 14 bases between. The CDR3 DNA follows: TGTGCCAGCAGCTTGGCCGGGTCGGTGGTGGAGACCCAGTACTTC. This translates into CASSLAGSVVETQYF.

The rearrangement uses TRBV25-1 and TRBJ2-3, with TRBD2 matching 7 bases. With V trimmed by 8 bases and J by 0 bases, 5 bases remained unmatched. The germline gives CDR1 MGHDK, CDR2 SYGVNS. The CDR3 has 14 amino acids. This chain's CDR3 is CASGSGSSTDTQYF. CDR3 coding DNA: TGTGCCAGCGGTAGCGGGTCTAGCACAGATACGCAGTATTTT.

The rearrangement links TRBV30 to TRBJ1-5, with TRBD1 matching over 9 bases. V gave up 2 bases and J gave up 6 bases; unmatched junction bases: 11. The CDR3 runs to 16 residues. Germline V lookup: CDR1 GTSNPN, CDR2 SVGIG (reference sequence). The CDR3 is CAWSSSTDRGVQPQHF. The DNA of the CDR3 is TGTGCCTGGAGTTCCTCGACTGACAGGGGGGTTCAGCCCCAGCATTTT.

This chain links TRBV7-9 with TRBJ2-1; 8 positions match TRBD2. Trimming took 5 bases from V and 6 from J; bases not matched to a gene: 9. The CDR3 has 15 amino acids. Germline CDR1 SEHNR, CDR2 FQNEAQ (reference sequence). Written as DNA, the CDR3 is TGTGCCAGCAGCGTCACGGGAGGGAGTGGCAATGAGCAGTTCTTC. Translated, it gives CASSVTGGSGNEQFF.

The CDR3 sequence: CASSQGLAGADTQYF. The CDR3 region has the DNA TGTGCCAGCAGCCAGGGACTAGCGGGCGCAGATACGCAGTATTTT. The chain carries TRBV7-2 and TRBJ2-3; 12 nucleotides align to TRBD2. Germline V gene lookup returns CDR1 SGHTA and CDR2 FQGNSA. V lost 5 bases to trimming and J lost 4 bases; unmatched junction nucleotides: 4. CDR3 length: 15 residues. Drawing the rest from reference TRBV7-2 and TRBJ2-3, the complete variable domain is GAGVSQSPSNKVTEKGKDVELRCDPISGHTALYWYRQSLGQGLEFLIYFQGNSAPDKSGLPSDRFSAERTGGSVSTLTIQRTQQEDSAVYLCASSQGLAGADTQYFGPGTRLTVL.

A few counts support this clone. The chain uses TRBV20-1 and TRBJ1-1; D unclear. The CDR3 contains 11 residues. Germline values: CDR1 DFQATT, CDR2 SNEGSKA (reference sequence). V shed 7 bases and J shed 2 bases, with 8 bases lying between them. The CDR3 DNA reads as TGCAGTGGCACATCTAACACTGAAGCTTTCTTT. Translation gives CSGTSNTEAFF.

The chain carries TRBV30 and TRBJ1-3; no firm D call. The CDR3 is made up of 13 amino acids. Trimming left V 5 bases short and J 4 bases short, with 12 bases between. In germline, CDR1 is GTSNPN, CDR2 SVGIG (reference sequence). Here the CDR3 DNA reads TGTGCCTGGCACCATTGGGAGGGAAACACCATATATTTT. Residues: CAWHHWEGNTIYF.